One sample yielded the 32 T cell receptor beta chains listed below, sequenced in a study of T cell responses to AZD1222 COVID-19 vaccine. Only in-frame clones appear in the TCRdb table, and some are missing; sequencing was by immunoSEQ multiplex PCR. The sample consists of 150,000 to 200,000 clones, around 90% of them appearing once. The sequences come from peripheral blood, collected 28 days after the second AZD1222 dose. The receptors were sampled from an adult who received the AZD1222 COVID-19 vaccine.

The rearrangement joins TRBV2 to TRBJ1-3, with a possible D match to TRBD1 (5 bases). Deletions cut 10 bases from V and 3 bases from J, with 13 bases between. Germline-derived CDR1 and CDR2 are SNHLY and FYNNEI. The CDR3 consists of 13 residues. CDR3 residues: CAILAGRGNTIYF. DNA of the CDR3: TGTGCCATCCTCGCGGGACGTGGAAACACCATATATTTT.

V usage is TRBV25-1 and J usage is TRBJ2-5, with 8 positions matching TRBD1. The CDR3 extends over 15 amino acids. Germline CDR1 reads MGHDK; CDR2 reads SYGVNS. Unmatched junction bases numbered 4, after V lost 2 bases and J lost 2 bases. CDR3 coding DNA: TGTGCCAGCAGTGAAAGACAGGGGCCGCAAGAGACCCAGTACTTC. Residues: CASSERQGPQETQYF.

The chain recombines TRBV2 with TRBJ2-7, with 11 bases identical to TRBD1. The CDR3 sequence is 14 residues long. In germline, CDR1 is SNHLY, CDR2 FYNNEI. The ends lost 7 bases at V and 3 bases at J; junction bases unmatched: 5. In DNA, the CDR3 is TGTGCCAGCACCGGACAGGGGGCCAGCTACGAGCAGTACTTC. Amino acid sequence: CASTGQGASYEQYF.

This clone was counted a single time. The genes are TRBV19 and TRBJ2-2; D is unclear. Germline V gene data show CDR1 as LNHDA and CDR2 as SQIVND (reference sequence). The CDR3 sequence is 15 residues long. V lost 2 bases to trimming and J lost 1 base, with 8 bases between them. The CDR3 protein is CASSIIYGNTGELFF. In nucleotides, the CDR3 is TGTGCCAGTAGTATAATTTACGGGAACACCGGGGAGCTGTTTTTT.

The J gene is TRBJ2-7, the V gene TRBV5-1; 9 bases fit TRBD1. Germline V lookup: CDR1 SGHRS, CDR2 YFSETQ. The CDR3 length is 16 residues. After removal of 6 bases from V and 0 bases from J, the junction contained 10 bases not matched to a gene. As DNA, the CDR3 is TGCGCCAGCACGGATCTCCGGGACAGGGACTCCTACGAGCAGTACTTC. It encodes CASTDLRDRDSYEQYF.

This clone has a handful of counts. V usage is TRBV19 and J usage is TRBJ2-6, with 10 bases that match TRBD1. Germline trimming cut 9 bases from V and 1 base from J; bases unmatched to any gene: 12. From germline, CDR1 is LNHDA and CDR2 SQIVND (reference sequence). The CDR3 sequence is 18 residues long. The CDR3: CASNQPGQGQSGANVLTF. The CDR3 DNA follows: TGTGCCAGCAACCAGCCGGGACAGGGGCAGTCTGGGGCCAACGTCCTGACTTTC.

J is TRBJ2-1 and V is TRBV5-1, with D possibly matching TRBD2 (7 bases). Trimming pared 2 bases from V and 8 bases from J, leaving 14 bases between. Germline lookup yields CDR1 SGHRS and CDR2 YFSETQ. The length of the CDR3 is 14 residues. The CDR3 sequence is CASSFATGRDEQFF. The DNA of the CDR3 is TGCGCCAGCAGCTTCGCAACAGGGAGGGATGAGCAGTTCTTC. The variable domain in full, with the rest retrieved from reference TRBV5-1 and TRBJ2-1, is KAGVTQTPRYLIKTRGQQVTLSCSPISGHRSVSWYQQTPGQGLQFLFEYFSETQRNKGNFPGRFSGRQFSNSRSEMNVSTLELGDSALYLCASSFATGRDEQFFGPGTRLTVL.

This chain joins TRBV19 and TRBJ2-1; D not resolved. Trimming left V 1 base short and J 5 bases short, with 6 bases between. This CDR3 has 13 residues. Germline CDR1 LNHDA, CDR2 SQIVND (reference sequence). CDR3 nucleotide sequence: TGTGCCAGTAGTATAGGACCTAACAATGAGCAGTTCTTC. Translating it yields CASSIGPNNEQFF.

As concerns this clone: Within the sample, other DNA sequences also encode this same CDR3. The gene calls are TRBV12-3 or TRBV12-4 and TRBJ1-2; 7 bases line up with TRBD1. V was clipped by 1 base and J by 5 bases; unmatched bases: 1. The CDR3 has 13 residues. The CDR3 bases are TGTGCCAGCAGTTTAGGACAGGGTTATGGCTACACCTTC. This translates into CASSLGQGYGYTF.

This chain's CDR3 is CASSPRNSGNTIYF. CDR3 in DNA: TGTGCCAGCAGCCCCCGGAACTCTGGAAACACCATATATTTT. This chain joins TRBV3-1 (or the pseudogene TRBV3-2) and TRBJ1-3, with D uncertain. Germline CDR1 and CDR2: LGHDT and YNNKEL (reference sequence). The CDR3 length is 14 residues. V shed 4 bases and J shed 0 bases, with 7 bases lying between them.

The gene calls are TRBV15 and TRBJ2-7, with D perhaps matching TRBD2 (6 bases). Germline V lookup: CDR1 LNHNV, CDR2 YYDKDF (reference sequence). V lost 5 bases and J 3 bases, leaving 14 bases between the germline ends. The CDR3 is made up of 14 amino acids. The CDR3 sequence: CATSGSWRDYEQYF. In nucleotides, the CDR3 is TGTGCCACCAGCGGAAGTTGGAGGGACTACGAGCAGTACTTC. Combining the CDR3 with reference TRBV15 and TRBJ2-7 gives the whole variable domain DAMVIQNPRYQVTQFGKPVTLSCSQTLNHNVMYWYQQKSSQAPKLLFHYYDKDFNNEADTPDNFQSRRPNTSFCFLDIRSPGLGDTAMYLCATSGSWRDYEQYFGPGTRLTVT.

The V call is TRBV19, the J call TRBJ1-3, with D unresolved. The CDR3 is 15 residues long. In germline, CDR1 is LNHDA, CDR2 SQIVND (reference sequence). Trimming took 4 bases from V and 0 from J, leaving 10 bases between them. The CDR3 DNA reads TGTGCCAGTAGTACCGCGGGTCACTCTGGAAACACCATATATTTT. This encodes CASSTAGHSGNTIYF.

The chain carries TRBV12-3 or TRBV12-4 and TRBJ1-1, with D perhaps matching TRBD1 (5 bases). The V gene lost 5 bases and the J gene lost 6 bases, with 13 bases spanning the gap. The CDR3 is 13 residues long. For the CDR3, the DNA is TGTGCCAGCAGTCCGAGTCAGGGTCCTGAAGCTTTCTTT. Its protein product is CASSPSQGPEAFF.

The chain carries TRBV7-2 and TRBJ2-7; D could derive from TRBD1 or TRBD2 (5 bases each). The CDR3 runs 14 residues. Germline V gives CDR1 SGHTA, CDR2 FQGNSA. The germline V and J ends were trimmed by 5 bases and 3 bases, with 14 bases remaining between them. For the CDR3, the DNA is TGTGCCAGCAGCATCTCCGGGACGAACTACGAGCAGTACTTC. This codes for CASSISGTNYEQYF.

This clone was seen a single time. V usage is TRBV12-3 or TRBV12-4 and J usage is TRBJ1-6; D ambiguous. This CDR3 is built from 13 residues. The V gene lost 8 bases and the J gene lost 0 bases, with 5 bases spanning the gap. CDR3 DNA: TGTGCCAGCTGTAGCTCCTATAATTCACCCCTCCACTTT. The encoded protein is CASCSSYNSPLHF.

The CDR3 loop reads CASSLGPSNQPQHF. The CDR3 DNA is TGTGCCAGCAGCTTAGGACCAAGCAATCAGCCCCAGCATTTT. V usage is TRBV7-2 and J usage is TRBJ1-5, with D unresolved. The CDR3 consists of 14 residues. The V gene's germline CDR1 is SGHTA and CDR2 FQGNSA. V lost 1 base to trimming and J lost 1 base, with 5 bases between them.

This chain connects TRBV4-3 to TRBJ2-2, with D perhaps TRBD2 (5 bases). From germline, CDR1 is LGHNA and CDR2 YSLEER. The CDR3 is 18 amino acids. Trimming removed 1 base from V and 0 bases from J, with 15 bases in between. DNA for the CDR3: TGCGCCAGCAGCCAAGTTGGGGTCGGGAAATCGAACACCGGGGAGCTGTTTTTT. It codes for CASSQVGVGKSNTGELFF.

The V gene is TRBV5-6, the J gene TRBJ2-7; 8 positions match TRBD1. The CDR3 is made up of 14 amino acids. Germline V CDR1 and CDR2: SGHDT, YYEEEE. Trimming removed 4 bases from V and 6 bases from J; junction bases left unmatched: 9. The CDR3 DNA reads as TGTGCCAGCAGCCCCGACAGGGGCCCTGGCGAGCAGTACTTC. Translating it yields CASSPDRGPGEQYF.

This chain uses TRBV10-3 with TRBJ2-2; tentatively, D is TRBD1 (5 bases). Trimming shortened V by 2 bases and J by 0 bases, and 7 bases separated the two germline ends. The CDR3 has 15 residues. CDR1 is ENHRY, CDR2 SYGVKD, per germline. CDR3 DNA: TGTGCCATCAGTGAGGGCAGGGCGAACACCGGGGAGCTGTTTTTT. It specifies CAISEGRANTGELFF.

The J gene is TRBJ1-1, the V gene TRBV2; D gene ambiguous. Per germline, CDR1 SNHLY and CDR2 FYNNEI. V was shortened by 1 base and J by 3 bases, with 12 bases between the two germline ends. The CDR3 is 15 residues long. CDR3 nucleotide sequence: TGTGCCAGCAGTGAAGACCGGGGTGGTGACACTGAAGCTTTCTTT. This sequence encodes CASSEDRGGDTEAFF.

This clone was seen just once. This chain links TRBV6-5 with TRBJ2-1, with TRBD2 matching 9 bases. Germline V lookup: CDR1 MNHEY, CDR2 SVGAGI. The CDR3 is 12 amino acids. The V segment lost 8 bases and the J segment 5 bases; nucleotides outside the gene matches: 1. The CDR3 bases are TGTGCCAGCGCTAGCGGGAACAATGAGCAGTTCTTC. This encodes CASASGNNEQFF.

V gene TRBV10-3 combines with J gene TRBJ1-1; no clear D gene. The CDR3 is 13 amino acids. Per the germline V gene, CDR1 is ENHRY and CDR2 is SYGVKD. Trimming removed 5 bases from V and 0 bases from J, with 7 bases in between. The DNA of the CDR3 is TGTGCCATCAGTCCTAGAGTGAACACTGAAGCTTTCTTT. Protein sequence: CAISPRVNTEAFF.

The chain employs TRBV30 and TRBJ1-4; D unresolved. This CDR3 contains 15 residues. Germline assignment: CDR1 GTSNPN and CDR2 SVGIG (reference sequence). Trimming removed 0 bases from V and 0 bases from J, with 8 bases in between. The chain's CDR3 is CAWSVLVTTNEKLFF. CDR3 DNA sequence: TGTGCCTGGAGTGTACTCGTGACAACTAATGAAAAACTGTTTTTT.

V and J are TRBV2 and TRBJ2-1, with 9 positions matching TRBD2. There are 15 residues in the CDR3. J gave up 10 bases and V 4 bases, and 11 bases lay outside the gene matches. The germline V gene has CDR1 SNHLY and CDR2 FYNNEI. The CDR3 protein is CASSGGRGGGVEQFF. DNA for the CDR3: TGTGCCAGCAGTGGGGGGCGGGGGGGCGGAGTGGAGCAGTTCTTC.

The rearrangement uses TRBV7-8 and TRBJ2-7, with TRBD1 matching 8 bases. CDR1 SGHVS and CDR2 FQNEAQ come from the germline V gene. CDR3 length: 14 amino acids. Trimming removed 1 base from V and 5 bases from J; junction bases left unmatched: 4. This chain's CDR3 is CASSLGTGRHEQYF. CDR3 sequence (DNA): TGTGCCAGCAGCTTAGGGACAGGGAGGCACGAGCAGTACTTC.

V is TRBV9 and J is TRBJ1-2; D ambiguous. Trimming removed 4 bases from V and 4 bases from J, with 17 bases in between. The germline V gene has CDR1 SGDLS and CDR2 YYNGEE. This CDR3 has 15 residues. CDR3: CASSISGKGAYGYTF. CDR3 nucleotides: TGTGCCAGCAGCATTAGTGGGAAGGGAGCCTATGGCTACACCTTC.

The chain employs TRBV28 and TRBJ1-1; 8 bases map to TRBD1. The V segment lost 7 bases and the J segment 2 bases; nucleotides outside the gene matches: 3. Germline V gene data show CDR1 as MDHEN and CDR2 as SYDVKM. The CDR3 is made up of 13 amino acids. CDR3 in DNA: TGTGCCAGCACGGACAGGGCTAACACTGAAGCTTTCTTT. It yields the protein CASTDRANTEAFF. Variable domain in full (rest from reference TRBV28 and TRBJ1-1): DVKVTQSSRYLVKRTGEKVFLECVQDMDHENMFWYRQDPGLGLRLIYFSYDVKMKEKGDIPEGYSVSREKKERFSLILESASTNQTSMYLCASTDRANTEAFFGQGTRLTVV.

The CDR3 protein is CASSVGGADSYEQYF. CDR3 DNA: TGTGCCAGCAGCGTAGGTGGGGCCGACTCGTACGAGCAGTACTTC. The rearrangement links TRBV9 to TRBJ2-7; tentatively, D is TRBD1 (5 bases). The CDR3 is 15 residues long. CDR1 is SGDLS and CDR2 is YYNGEE in the germline V gene. Trimming removed 0 bases at V and 4 bases at J, with 14 bases between.

The V call is TRBV4-3, the J call TRBJ2-7, with TRBD2 matching 7 bases. CDR1 and CDR2 (germline): LGHNA, YSLEER. This CDR3 comprises 14 residues. J was trimmed by 4 bases and V by 4 bases; bases with no gene match: 7. The CDR3 sequence is CASSLRLAPYEQYF. CDR3 bases: TGCGCCAGCAGCCTTAGACTAGCCCCGTACGAGCAGTACTTC.

The table lists this clone with a count of one. The rearrangement joins TRBV9 to TRBJ2-1; 8 positions agree with TRBD2. CDR3 size: 19 residues. J lost 0 bases, V lost 7 bases, and 18 bases had no gene match. CDR1 is SGDLS, CDR2 YYNGEE, per germline. CDR3 region: CASSKGGLATPNSYNEQFF. The DNA for the CDR3 is TGTGCCAGCTCGAAGGGTGGACTAGCTACACCTAACTCCTACAATGAGCAGTTCTTC.

The chain has TRBV6-5 and TRBJ1-2; the D gene is possibly TRBD1 (6 bases). V was cut by 6 bases and J by 7 bases, with 12 bases left in between. The germline V gene encodes CDR1 MNHEY and CDR2 SVGAGI. The CDR3 spans 12 residues. Written as DNA, the CDR3 is TGTGCCAGCAGAGGGGGGGCCTTTGGCTACACCTTC. Translated: CASRGGAFGYTF.

The CDR3 region has the DNA TGTGCCTGGAGTGTACGATTTTCTTCCACAGATACGCAGTATTTT. The encoded protein is CAWSVRFSSTDTQYF. The chain joins TRBV30 to TRBJ2-3; D gene unclear. Deletions cut 0 bases from V and 2 bases from J, with 12 bases between. Germline values: CDR1 GTSNPN, CDR2 SVGIG (reference sequence). The CDR3 loop spans 15 amino acids.